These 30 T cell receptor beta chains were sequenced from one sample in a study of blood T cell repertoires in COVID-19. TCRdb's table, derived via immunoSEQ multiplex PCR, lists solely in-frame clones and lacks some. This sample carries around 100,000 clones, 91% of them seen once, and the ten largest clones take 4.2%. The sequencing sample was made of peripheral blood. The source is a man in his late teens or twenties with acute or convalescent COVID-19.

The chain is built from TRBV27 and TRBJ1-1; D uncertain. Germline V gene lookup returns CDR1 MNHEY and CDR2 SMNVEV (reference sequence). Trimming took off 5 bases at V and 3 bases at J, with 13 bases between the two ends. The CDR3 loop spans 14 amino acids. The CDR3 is CASSPHARDTEAFF. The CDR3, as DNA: TGTGCCAGCAGTCCGCATGCGAGGGACACTGAAGCTTTCTTT.

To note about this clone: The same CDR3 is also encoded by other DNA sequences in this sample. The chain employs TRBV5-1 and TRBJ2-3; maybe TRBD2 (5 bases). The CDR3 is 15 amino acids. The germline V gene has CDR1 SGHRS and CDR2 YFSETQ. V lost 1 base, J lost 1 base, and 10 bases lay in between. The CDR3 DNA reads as TGCGCCAGCAGCTTGAGAGGGTTAGGCACAGATACGCAGTATTTT. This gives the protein CASSLRGLGTDTQYF.

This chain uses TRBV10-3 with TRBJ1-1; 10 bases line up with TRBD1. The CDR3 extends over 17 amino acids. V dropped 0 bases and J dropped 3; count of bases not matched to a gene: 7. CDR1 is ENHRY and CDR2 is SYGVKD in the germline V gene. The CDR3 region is CAISESRDRGRDTEAFF. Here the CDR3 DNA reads TGTGCCATCAGTGAGTCGCGGGACAGGGGTCGGGACACTGAAGCTTTCTTT.

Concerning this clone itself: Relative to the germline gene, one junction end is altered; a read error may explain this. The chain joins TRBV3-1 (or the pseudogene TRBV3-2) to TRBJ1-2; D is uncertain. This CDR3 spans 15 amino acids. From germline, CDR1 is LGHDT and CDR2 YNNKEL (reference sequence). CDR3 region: CASSQSRQGDYGYTF. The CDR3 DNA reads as TGTGCCAGCAGCCAATCCCGACAAGGAGACTACGGCTACACCTTC.

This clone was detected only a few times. The DNA of the CDR3 is TGCGCCAGCAGAGCGGCGAGTTTGAACACTGAAGCTTTCTTT. Protein product: CASRAASLNTEAFF. The chain is built from TRBV10-1 and TRBJ1-1; D not certain. Per germline, CDR1 WNHNN and CDR2 SYGVQD (reference sequence). The V end was cut by 6 bases, the J end by 0 bases, with 11 bases between. The CDR3 consists of 14 residues.

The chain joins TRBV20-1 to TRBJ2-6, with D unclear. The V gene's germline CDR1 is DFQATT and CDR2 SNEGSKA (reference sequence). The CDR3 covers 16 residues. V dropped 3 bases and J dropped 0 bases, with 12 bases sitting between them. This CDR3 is CSASGAVNSGANVLTF. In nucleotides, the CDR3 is TGCAGTGCTAGTGGCGCGGTGAACTCTGGGGCCAACGTCCTGACTTTC.

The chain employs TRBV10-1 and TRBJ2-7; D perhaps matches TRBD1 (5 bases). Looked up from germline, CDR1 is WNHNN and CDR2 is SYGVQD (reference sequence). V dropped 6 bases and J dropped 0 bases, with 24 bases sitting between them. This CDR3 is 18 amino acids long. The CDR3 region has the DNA TGCGCCAGCAGCCAAAGGAAGCTACAGGTCCGCTCCTCCTACGAGCAGTACTTC. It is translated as CASSQRKLQVRSSYEQYF.

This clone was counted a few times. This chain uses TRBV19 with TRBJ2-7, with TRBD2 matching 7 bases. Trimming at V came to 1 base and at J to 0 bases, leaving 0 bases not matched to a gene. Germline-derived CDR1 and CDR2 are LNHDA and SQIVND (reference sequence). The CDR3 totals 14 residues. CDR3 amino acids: CASSIGLASYEQYF. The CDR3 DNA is TGTGCCAGTAGTATAGGACTAGCCTCCTACGAGCAGTACTTC.

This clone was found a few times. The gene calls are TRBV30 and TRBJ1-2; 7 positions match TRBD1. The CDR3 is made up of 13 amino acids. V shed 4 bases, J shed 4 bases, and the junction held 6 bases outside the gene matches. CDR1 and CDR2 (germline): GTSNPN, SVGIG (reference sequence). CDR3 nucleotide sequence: TGTGCCTGGACCGGGACAGTTTCCTATGGCTACACCTTC. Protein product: CAWTGTVSYGYTF.

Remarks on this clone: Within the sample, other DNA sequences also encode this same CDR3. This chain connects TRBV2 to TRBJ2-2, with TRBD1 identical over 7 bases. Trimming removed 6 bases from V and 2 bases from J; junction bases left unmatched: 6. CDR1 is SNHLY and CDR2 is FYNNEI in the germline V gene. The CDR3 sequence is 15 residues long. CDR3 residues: CASSFRQGNTGELFF. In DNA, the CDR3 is TGTGCCAGCAGCTTCCGACAGGGTAACACCGGGGAGCTGTTTTTT. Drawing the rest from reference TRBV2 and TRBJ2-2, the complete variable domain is EPEVTQTPSHQVTQMGQEVILRCVPISNHLYFYWYRQILGQKVEFLVSFYNNEISEKSEIFDDQFSVERPDGSNFTLKIRSTKLEDSAMYFCASSFRQGNTGELFFGEGSRLTVL.

The CDR3 reads CASSPRTGDVYGYTF. CDR3 DNA: TGTGCCAGCAGCCCCCGGACAGGGGATGTCTATGGCTACACCTTC. V usage is TRBV7-6 and J usage is TRBJ1-2; 9 positions agree with TRBD1. From germline, CDR1 is SGHVS and CDR2 FNYEAQ. J lost 4 bases, V lost 5 bases, and 8 bases had no gene match. CDR3 length: 15 amino acids.

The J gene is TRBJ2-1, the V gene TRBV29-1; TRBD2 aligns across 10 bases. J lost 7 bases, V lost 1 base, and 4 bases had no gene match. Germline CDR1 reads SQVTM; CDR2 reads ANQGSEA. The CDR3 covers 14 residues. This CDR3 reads CSVEGLAGVNEQFF. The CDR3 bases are TGCAGCGTTGAAGGCCTAGCGGGAGTAAATGAGCAGTTCTTC.

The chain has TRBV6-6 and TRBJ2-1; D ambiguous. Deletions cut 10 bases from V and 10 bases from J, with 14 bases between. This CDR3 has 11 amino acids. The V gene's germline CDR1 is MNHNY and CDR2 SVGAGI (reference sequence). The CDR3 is CATTRGREQFF. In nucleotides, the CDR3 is TGTGCCACCACCCGAGGCCGGGAGCAGTTCTTC.

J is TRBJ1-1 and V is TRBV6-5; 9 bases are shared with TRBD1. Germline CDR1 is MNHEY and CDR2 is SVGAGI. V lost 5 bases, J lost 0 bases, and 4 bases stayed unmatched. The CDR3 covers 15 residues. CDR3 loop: CASSPWTGVNTEAFF. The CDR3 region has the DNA TGTGCCAGCAGTCCTTGGACAGGGGTGAACACTGAAGCTTTCTTT.

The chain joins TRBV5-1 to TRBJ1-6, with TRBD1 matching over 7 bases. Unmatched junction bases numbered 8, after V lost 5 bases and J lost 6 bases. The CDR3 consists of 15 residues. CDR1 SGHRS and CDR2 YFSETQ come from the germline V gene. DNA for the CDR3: TGCGCCAGCAGAATTACAGAGGGGGCTAATTCACCCCTCCACTTT. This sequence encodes CASRITEGANSPLHF. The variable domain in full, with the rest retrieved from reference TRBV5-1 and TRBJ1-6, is KAGVTQTPRYLIKTRGQQVTLSCSPISGHRSVSWYQQTPGQGLQFLFEYFSETQRNKGNFPGRFSGRQFSNSRSEMNVSTLELGDSALYLCASRITEGANSPLHFGNGTRLTVT.

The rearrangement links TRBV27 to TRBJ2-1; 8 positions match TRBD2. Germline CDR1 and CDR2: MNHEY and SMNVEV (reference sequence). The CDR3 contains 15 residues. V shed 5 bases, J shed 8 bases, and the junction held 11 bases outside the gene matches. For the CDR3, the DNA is TGTGCCAGCAGTCGCAGGCCGACTAGCGTCGATGAGCAGTTCTTC. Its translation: CASSRRPTSVDEQFF.

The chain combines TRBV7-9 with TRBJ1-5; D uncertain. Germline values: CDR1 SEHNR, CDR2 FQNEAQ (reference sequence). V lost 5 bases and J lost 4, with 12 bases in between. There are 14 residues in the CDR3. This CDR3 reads CASSPSSSNQPQHF. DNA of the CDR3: TGTGCCAGCAGCCCAAGCTCTTCGAATCAGCCCCAGCATTTT.

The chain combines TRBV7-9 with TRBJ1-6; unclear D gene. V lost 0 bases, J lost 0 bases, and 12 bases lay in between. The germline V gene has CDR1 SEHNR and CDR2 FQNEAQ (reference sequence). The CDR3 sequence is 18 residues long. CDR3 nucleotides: TGTGCCAGCAGCTTAGCCACGGGAGTGAGCTCCTATAATTCACCCCTCCACTTT. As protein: CASSLATGVSSYNSPLHF. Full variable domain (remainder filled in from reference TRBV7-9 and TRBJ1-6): DTGVSQNPRHKITKRGQNVTFRCDPISEHNRLYWYRQTLGQGPEFLTYFQNEAQLEKSRLLSDRFSAERPKGSFSTLEIQRTEQGDSAMYLCASSLATGVSSYNSPLHFGNGTRLTVT.

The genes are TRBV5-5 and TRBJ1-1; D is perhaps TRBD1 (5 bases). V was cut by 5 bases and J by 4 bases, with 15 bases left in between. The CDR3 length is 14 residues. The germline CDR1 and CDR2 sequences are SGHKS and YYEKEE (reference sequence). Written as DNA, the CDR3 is TGTGCCAGCAGAGCGGGGCTCATGAGCACTGAAGCTTTCTTT. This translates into CASRAGLMSTEAFF.

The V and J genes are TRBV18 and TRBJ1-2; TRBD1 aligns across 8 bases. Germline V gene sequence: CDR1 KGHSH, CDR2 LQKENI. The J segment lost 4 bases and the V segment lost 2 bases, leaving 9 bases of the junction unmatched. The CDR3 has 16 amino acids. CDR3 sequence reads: CASSPLAAGGGYGYTF. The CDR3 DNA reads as TGTGCCAGCTCACCATTGGCCGCAGGGGGCGGCTATGGCTACACCTTC.

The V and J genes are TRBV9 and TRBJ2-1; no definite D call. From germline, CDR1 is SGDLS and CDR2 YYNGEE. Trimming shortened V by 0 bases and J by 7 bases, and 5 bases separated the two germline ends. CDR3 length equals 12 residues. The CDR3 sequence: CASSVDQNEQFF. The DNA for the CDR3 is TGTGCCAGCAGCGTAGACCAGAATGAGCAGTTCTTC.

The DNA for the CDR3 is TGTGCTCTCCCGGACAGGGAGACCACTGAAGCTTTCTTT. Its protein product is CALPDRETTEAFF. The chain links TRBV25-1 to TRBJ1-1, with 8 bases identical to TRBD1. The CDR3 is 13 residues long. Looked up from germline, CDR1 is MGHDK and CDR2 is SYGVNS.

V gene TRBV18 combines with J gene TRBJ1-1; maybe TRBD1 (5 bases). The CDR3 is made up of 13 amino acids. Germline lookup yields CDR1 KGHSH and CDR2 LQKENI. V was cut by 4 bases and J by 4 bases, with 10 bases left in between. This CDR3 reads CASSLEQGTEAFF. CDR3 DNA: TGTGCCAGCTCACTGGAGCAGGGCACTGAAGCTTTCTTT.

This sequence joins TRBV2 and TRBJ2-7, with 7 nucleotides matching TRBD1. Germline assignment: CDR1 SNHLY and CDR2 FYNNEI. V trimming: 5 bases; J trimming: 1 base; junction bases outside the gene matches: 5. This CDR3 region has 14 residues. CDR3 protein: CASSRQGRSYEQYF. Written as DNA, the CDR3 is TGTGCCAGCAGTCGACAGGGTAGGTCCTACGAGCAGTACTTC.

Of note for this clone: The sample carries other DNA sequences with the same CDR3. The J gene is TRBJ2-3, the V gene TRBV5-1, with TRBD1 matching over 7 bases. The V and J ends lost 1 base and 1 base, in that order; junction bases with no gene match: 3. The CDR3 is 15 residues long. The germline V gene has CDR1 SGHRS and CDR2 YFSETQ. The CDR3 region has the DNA TGCGCCAGCAGCTTGAGGGGGCTCGGCACAGATACGCAGTATTTT. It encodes CASSLRGLGTDTQYF.

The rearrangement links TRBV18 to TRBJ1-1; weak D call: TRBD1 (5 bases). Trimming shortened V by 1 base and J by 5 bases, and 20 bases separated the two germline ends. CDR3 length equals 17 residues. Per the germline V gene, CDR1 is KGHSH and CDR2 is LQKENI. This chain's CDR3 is CASSPLPGLTWETEAFF. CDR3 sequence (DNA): TGTGCCAGCTCACCACTTCCGGGACTCACCTGGGAAACTGAAGCTTTCTTT. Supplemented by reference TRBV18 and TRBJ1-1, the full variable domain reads NAGVMQNPRHLVRRRGQEARLRCSPMKGHSHVYWYRQLPEEGLKFMVYLQKENIIDESGMPKERFSAEFPKEGPSILRIQQVVRGDSAAYFCASSPLPGLTWETEAFFGQGTRLTVV.

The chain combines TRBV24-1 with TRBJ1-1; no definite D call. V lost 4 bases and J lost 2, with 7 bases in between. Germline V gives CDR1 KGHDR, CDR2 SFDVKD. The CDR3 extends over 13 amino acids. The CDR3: CATSDPSNTEAFF. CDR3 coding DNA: TGTGCCACCAGTGACCCCAGTAACACTGAAGCTTTCTTT.

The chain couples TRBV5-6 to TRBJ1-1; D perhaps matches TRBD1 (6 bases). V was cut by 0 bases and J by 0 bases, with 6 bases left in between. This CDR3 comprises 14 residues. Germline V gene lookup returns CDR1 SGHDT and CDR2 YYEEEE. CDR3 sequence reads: CASSLGGLNTEAFF. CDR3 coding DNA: TGTGCCAGCAGCTTGGGGGGGCTGAACACTGAAGCTTTCTTT.

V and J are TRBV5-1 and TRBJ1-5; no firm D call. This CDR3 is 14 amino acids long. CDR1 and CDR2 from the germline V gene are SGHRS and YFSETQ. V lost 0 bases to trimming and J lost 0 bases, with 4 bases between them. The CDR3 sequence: CASSLDSSNQPQHF. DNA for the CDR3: TGCGCCAGCAGCTTGGACAGTAGCAATCAGCCCCAGCATTTT.

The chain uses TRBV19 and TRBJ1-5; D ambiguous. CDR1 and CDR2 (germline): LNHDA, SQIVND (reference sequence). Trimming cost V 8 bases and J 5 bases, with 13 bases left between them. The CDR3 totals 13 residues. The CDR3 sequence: CASSPRRDQPQHF. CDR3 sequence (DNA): TGTGCCAGTTCCCCTCGTCGGGATCAGCCCCAGCATTTT.